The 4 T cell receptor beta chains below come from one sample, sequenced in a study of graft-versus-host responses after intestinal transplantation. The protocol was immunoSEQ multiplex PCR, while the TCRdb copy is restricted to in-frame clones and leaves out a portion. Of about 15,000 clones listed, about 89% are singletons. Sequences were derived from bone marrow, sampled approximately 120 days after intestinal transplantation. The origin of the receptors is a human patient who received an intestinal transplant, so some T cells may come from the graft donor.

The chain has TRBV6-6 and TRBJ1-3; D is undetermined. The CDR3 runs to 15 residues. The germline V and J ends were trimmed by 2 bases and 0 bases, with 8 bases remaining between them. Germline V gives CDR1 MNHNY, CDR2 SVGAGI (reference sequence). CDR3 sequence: CASSYKTGSGNTIYF. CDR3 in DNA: TGTGCCAGCAGTTACAAGACGGGCTCTGGAAACACCATATATTTT.

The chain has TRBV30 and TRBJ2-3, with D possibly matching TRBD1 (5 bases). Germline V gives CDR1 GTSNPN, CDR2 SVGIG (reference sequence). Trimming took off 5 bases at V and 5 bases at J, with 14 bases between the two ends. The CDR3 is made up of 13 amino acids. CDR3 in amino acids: CAWGWGPRDTQYF. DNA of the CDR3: TGTGCCTGGGGCTGGGGCCCCAGAGATACGCAGTATTTT.

CDR3 in amino acids: CASGLGGNTIYF. The CDR3 nucleotides are TGTGCTAGTGGTCTGGGGGGAAACACCATATATTTT. The chain recombines TRBV12-5 with TRBJ1-3; D not resolved. CDR3 length: 12 residues. The germline gives CDR1 LGHNT, CDR2 FRNRAP. The V gene lost 5 bases and the J gene lost 4 bases, with 6 bases spanning the gap.

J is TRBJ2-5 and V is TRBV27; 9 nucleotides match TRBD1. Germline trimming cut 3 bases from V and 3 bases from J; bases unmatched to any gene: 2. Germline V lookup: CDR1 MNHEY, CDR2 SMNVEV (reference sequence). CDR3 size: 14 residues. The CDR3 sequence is CASSLGTGKETQYF. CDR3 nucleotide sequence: TGTGCCAGCAGTTTGGGGACAGGGAAAGAGACCCAGTACTTC.